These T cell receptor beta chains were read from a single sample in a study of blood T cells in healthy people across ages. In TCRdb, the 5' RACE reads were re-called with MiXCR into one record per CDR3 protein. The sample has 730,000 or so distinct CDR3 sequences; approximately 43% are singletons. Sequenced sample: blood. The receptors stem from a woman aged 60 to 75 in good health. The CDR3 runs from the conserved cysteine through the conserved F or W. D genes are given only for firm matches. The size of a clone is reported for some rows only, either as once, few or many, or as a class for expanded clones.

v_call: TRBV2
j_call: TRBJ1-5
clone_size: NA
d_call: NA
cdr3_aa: CASSDSAYQPQHF
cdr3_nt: TGTGCCAGCAGTGATAGTGCATATCAGCCCCAGCATTTT

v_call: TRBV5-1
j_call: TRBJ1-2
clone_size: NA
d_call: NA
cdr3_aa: CASSILTGGYTF
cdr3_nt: TGCGCCAGCAGCATCCTGACGGGGGGCTACACCTTC

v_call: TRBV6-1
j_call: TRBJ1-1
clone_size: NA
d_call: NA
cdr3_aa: CASRTQSGGRGTEAFF
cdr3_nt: TGTGCCAGCAGGACCCAGTCGGGGGGTCGAGGGACTGAAGCTTTCTTT

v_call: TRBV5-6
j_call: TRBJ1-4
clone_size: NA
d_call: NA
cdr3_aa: CASSLDANEKLFF
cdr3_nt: TGTGCCAGCAGCTTGGATGCTAATGAAAAACTGTTTTTT

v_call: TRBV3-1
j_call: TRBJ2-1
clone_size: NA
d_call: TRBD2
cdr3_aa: CASSQGVAGGLPNEQFF
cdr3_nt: TGTGCCAGCAGCCAAGGAGTAGCGGGGGGACTACCCAATGAGCAGTTCTTC

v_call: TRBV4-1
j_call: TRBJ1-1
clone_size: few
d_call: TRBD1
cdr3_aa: CASSQVLGQVGNTEAFF
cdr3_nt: TGCGCCAGCAGCCAAGTGCTCGGACAGGTAGGGAACACTGAAGCTTTCTTT

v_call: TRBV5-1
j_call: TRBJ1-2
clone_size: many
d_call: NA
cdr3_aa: CASSAQTDLFYGYTF
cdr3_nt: TGCGCCAGCAGCGCCCAAACAGACCTTTTCTATGGCTACACCTTC

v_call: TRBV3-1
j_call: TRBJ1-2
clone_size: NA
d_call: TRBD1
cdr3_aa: CASSLQDRGLGYTF
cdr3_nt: TGTGCCAGCAGCCTCCAGGACAGGGGGCTTGGCTACACCTTC

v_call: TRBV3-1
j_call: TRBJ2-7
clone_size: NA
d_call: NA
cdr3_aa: CASSQAPGHIHEQYF
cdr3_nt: TGTGCCAGCAGCCAAGCCCCGGGGCATATACACGAGCAGTACTTC

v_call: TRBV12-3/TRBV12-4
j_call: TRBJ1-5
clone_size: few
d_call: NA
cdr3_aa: CASSFGGGRNQPQHF
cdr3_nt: TGTGCCAGCAGTTTTGGGGGGGGACGCAATCAGCCCCAGCATTTT

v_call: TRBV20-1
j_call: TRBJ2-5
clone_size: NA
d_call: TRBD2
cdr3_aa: CSASMRGSQETQYF
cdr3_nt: TGCAGTGCTAGTATGCGGGGGAGCCAAGAGACCCAGTACTTC

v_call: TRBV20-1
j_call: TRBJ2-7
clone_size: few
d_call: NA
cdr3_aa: CSASTRATYEQYF
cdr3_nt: TGCAGTGCTAGTACCAGGGCCACTTACGAGCAGTACTTC

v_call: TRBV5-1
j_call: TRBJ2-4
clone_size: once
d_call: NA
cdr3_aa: CASSDRDGTYNGQYF
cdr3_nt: TGCGCCAGCAGCGACCGGGACGGAACCTACAATGGGCAGTACTTC

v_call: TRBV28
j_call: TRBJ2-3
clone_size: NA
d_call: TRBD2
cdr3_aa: CASSLASGGGEVERSTDTQYF
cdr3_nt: TGTGCCAGCAGTTTAGCTAGCGGAGGCGGGGAGGTCGAACGTAGCACAGATACGCAGTATTTT

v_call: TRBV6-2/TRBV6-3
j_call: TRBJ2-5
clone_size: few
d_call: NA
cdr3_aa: CATTGFDKGGETQYF
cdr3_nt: TGTGCCACCACGGGCTTCGATAAGGGAGGAGAGACCCAGTACTTC

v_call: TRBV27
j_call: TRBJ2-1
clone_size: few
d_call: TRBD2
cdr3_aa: CASSLWGGNEQFF
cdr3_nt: TGTGCCAGCAGTTTATGGGGGGGGAATGAGCAGTTCTTC

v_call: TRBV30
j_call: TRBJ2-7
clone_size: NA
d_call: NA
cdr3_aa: CAWSRTPYEQYF
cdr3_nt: TGTGCCTGGAGTAGGACCCCATACGAGCAGTACTTC